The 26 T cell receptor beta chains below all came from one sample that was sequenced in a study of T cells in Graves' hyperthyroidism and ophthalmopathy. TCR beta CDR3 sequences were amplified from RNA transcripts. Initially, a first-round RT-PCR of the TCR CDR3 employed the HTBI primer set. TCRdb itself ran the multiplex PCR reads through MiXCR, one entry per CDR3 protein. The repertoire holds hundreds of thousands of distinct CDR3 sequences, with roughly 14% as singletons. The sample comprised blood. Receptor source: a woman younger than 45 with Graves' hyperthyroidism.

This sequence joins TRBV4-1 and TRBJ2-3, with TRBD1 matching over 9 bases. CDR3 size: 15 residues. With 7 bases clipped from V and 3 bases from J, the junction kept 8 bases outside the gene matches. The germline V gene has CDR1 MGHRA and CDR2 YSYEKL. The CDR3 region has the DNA TGCGCCAGCAAGGTAGGGACAGGGTGGACAGATACGCAGTATTTT. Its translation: CASKVGTGWTDTQYF.

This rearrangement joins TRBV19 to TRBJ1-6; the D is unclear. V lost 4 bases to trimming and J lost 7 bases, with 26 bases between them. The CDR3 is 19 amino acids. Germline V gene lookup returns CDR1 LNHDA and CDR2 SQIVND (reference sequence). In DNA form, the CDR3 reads TGTGCCAGTAGTAAATCCCCCTCACACTCGCGGGTGAGGAATTCACCCCTCCACTTT. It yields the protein CASSKSPSHSRVRNSPLHF. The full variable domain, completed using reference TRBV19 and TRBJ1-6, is DGGITQSPKYLFRKEGQNVTLSCEQNLNHDAMYWYRQDPGQGLRLIYYSQIVNDFQKGDIAEGYSVSREKKESFPLTVTSAQKNPTAFYLCASSKSPSHSRVRNSPLHFGNGTRLTVT.

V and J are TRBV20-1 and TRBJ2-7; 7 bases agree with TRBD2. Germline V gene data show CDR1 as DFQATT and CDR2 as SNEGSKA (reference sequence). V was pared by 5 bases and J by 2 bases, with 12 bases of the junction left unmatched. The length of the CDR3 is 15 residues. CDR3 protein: CSAERRVAGTYEQYF. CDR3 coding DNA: TGCAGTGCTGAGAGAAGGGTAGCGGGTACCTACGAGCAGTACTTC.

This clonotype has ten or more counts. DNA of the CDR3: TGTGCCAGCAGCTCCAGGTTTACGACAGCCTACGAGCAGTACTTC. Protein: CASSSRFTTAYEQYF. The chain has TRBV5-6 and TRBJ2-7, with D maybe TRBD1 (5 bases). Germline V gene lookup returns CDR1 SGHDT and CDR2 YYEEEE. The CDR3 is made up of 15 amino acids. The V end lost 3 bases, the J end lost 2 bases, and 15 bases lay between the germline ends.

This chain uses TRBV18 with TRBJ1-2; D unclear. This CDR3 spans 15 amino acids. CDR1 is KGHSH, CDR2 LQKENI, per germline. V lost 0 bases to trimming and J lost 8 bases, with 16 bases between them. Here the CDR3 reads CASSPPSTEGKGYTF. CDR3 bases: TGTGCCAGCTCACCACCTTCAACTGAGGGAAAGGGCTACACCTTC.

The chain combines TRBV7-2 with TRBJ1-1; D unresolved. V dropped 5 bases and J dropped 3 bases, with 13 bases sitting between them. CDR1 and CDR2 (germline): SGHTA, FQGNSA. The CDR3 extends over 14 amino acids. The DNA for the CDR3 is TGTGCCAGCAGCGTCCGAATTTTCTACACTGAAGCTTTCTTT. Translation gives CASSVRIFYTEAFF.

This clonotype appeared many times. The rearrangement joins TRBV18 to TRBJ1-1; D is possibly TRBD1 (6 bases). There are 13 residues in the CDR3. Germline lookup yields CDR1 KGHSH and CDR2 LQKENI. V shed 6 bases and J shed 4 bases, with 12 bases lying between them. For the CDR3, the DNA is TGTGCCAGCTCCCGACAGGAGGCCACTGAAGCTTTCTTT. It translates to CASSRQEATEAFF.

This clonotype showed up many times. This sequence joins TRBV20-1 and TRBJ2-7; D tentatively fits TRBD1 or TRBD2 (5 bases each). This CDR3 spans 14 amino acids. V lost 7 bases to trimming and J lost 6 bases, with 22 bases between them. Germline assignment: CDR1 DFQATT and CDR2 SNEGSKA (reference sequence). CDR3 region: CSGGRNLGTSEQYF. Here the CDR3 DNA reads TGCAGTGGGGGGAGAAACCTCGGGACGAGCGAGCAGTACTTC.

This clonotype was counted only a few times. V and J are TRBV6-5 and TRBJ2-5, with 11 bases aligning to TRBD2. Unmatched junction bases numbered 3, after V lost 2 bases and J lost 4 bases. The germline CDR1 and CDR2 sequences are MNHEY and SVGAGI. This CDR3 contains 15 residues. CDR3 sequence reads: CASSYGLAGGETQYF. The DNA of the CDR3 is TGTGCCAGCAGTTACGGTCTAGCGGGAGGAGAGACCCAGTACTTC.

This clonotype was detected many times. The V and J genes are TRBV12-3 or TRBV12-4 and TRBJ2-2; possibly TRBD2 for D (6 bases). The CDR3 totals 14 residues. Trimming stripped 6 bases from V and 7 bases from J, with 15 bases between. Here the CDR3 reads CASREGTPRGELFF. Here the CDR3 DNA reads TGTGCCAGCAGGGAGGGGACCCCCCGCGGGGAGCTGTTTTTT.

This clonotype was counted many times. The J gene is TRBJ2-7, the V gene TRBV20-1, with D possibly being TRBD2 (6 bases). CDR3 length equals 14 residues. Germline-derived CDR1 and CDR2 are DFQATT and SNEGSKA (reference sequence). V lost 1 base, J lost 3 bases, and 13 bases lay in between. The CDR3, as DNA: TGCAGTGCTAGAGGGGGGGAAGGTTACTACGAGCAGTACTTC. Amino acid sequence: CSARGGEGYYEQYF.

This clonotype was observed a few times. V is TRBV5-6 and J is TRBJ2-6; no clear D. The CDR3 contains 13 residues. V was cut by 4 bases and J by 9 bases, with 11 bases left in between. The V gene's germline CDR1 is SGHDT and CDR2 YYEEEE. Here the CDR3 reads CASSQWQVNVLTF. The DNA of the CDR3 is TGTGCCAGCAGCCAGTGGCAAGTCAACGTCCTGACTTTC. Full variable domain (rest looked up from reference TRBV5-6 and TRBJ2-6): DAGVTQSPTHLIKTRGQQVTLRCSPKSGHDTVSWYQQALGQGPQFIFQYYEEEERQRGNFPDRFSGHQFPNYSSELNVNALLLGDSALYLCASSQWQVNVLTFGAGSRLTVL.

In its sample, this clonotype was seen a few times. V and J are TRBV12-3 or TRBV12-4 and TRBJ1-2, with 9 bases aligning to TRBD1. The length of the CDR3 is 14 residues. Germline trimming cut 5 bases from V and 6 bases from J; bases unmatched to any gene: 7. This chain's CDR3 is CASSTGTGRHGYTF. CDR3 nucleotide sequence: TGTGCCAGCAGTACCGGGACAGGGAGGCATGGCTACACCTTC.

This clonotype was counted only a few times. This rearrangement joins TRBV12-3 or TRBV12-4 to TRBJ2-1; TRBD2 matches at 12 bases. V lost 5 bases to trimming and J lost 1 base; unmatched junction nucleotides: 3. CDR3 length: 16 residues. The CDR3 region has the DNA TGTGCCAGCAGTATTGGACTAGCGGGATCCTACAATGAGCAGTTCTTC. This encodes CASSIGLAGSYNEQFF.

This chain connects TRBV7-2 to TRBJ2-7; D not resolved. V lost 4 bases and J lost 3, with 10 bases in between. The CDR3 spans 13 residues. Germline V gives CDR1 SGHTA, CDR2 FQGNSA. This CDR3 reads CASSSDWRYEQYF. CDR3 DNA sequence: TGTGCCAGCAGCTCCGACTGGCGCTACGAGCAGTACTTC. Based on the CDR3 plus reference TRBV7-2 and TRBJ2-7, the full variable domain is GAGVSQSPSNKVTEKGKDVELRCDPISGHTALYWYRQSLGQGLEFLIYFQGNSAPDKSGLPSDRFSAERTGGSVSTLTIQRTQQEDSAVYLCASSSDWRYEQYFGPGTRLTVT.

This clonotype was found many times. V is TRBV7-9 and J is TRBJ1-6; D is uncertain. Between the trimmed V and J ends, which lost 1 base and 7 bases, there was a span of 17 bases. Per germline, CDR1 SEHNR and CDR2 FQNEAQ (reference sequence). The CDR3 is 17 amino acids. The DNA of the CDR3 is TGTGCCAGCAGCTTAGGTGCCCATCGCAAGGTCAATTCACCCCTCCACTTT. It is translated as CASSLGAHRKVNSPLHF.

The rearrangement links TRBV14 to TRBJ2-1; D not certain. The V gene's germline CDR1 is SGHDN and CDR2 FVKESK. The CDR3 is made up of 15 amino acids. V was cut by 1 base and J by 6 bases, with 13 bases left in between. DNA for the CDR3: TGTGCCAGCAGCCAAGCCGGGCCCCTCCTCAATGAGCAGTTCTTC. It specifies CASSQAGPLLNEQFF.

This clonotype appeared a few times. CDR3 residues: CASSFTGTGYDEQYF. For the CDR3, the DNA is TGTGCCAGTAGTTTCACCGGGACAGGGTACGACGAGCAGTACTTC. This chain links TRBV19 with TRBJ2-7, with 9 bases lining up with TRBD1. CDR3 length: 15 residues. V shed 5 bases and J 5 bases; nucleotides not matched to a gene: 10. Germline CDR1 and CDR2: LNHDA and SQIVND (reference sequence).

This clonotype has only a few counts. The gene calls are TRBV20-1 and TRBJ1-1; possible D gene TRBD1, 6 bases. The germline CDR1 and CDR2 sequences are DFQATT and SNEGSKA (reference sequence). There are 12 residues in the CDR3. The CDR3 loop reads CRVGHLNTEAFF. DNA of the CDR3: TGCAGAGTGGGACATTTGAACACTGAAGCTTTCTTT.

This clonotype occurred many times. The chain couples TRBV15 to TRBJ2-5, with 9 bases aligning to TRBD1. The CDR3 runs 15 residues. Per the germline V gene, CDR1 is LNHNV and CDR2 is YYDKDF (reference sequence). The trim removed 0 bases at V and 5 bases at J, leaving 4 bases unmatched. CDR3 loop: CATSRDAGTGETQYF. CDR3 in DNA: TGTGCCACCAGCAGAGATGCCGGGACAGGGGAGACCCAGTACTTC.

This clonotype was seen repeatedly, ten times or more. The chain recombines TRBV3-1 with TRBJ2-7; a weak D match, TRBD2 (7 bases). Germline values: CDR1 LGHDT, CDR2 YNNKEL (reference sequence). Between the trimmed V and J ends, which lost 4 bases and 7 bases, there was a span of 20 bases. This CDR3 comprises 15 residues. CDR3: CASSPGTTRGWEQYF. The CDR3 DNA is TGTGCCAGCAGCCCTGGGACTACCAGGGGTTGGGAGCAGTACTTC.

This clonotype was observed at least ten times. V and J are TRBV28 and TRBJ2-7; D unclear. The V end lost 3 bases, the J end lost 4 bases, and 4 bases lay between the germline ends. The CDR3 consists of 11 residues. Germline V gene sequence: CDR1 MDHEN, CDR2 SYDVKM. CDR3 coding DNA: TGTGCCAGCAGTTTTGGATACGAGCAGTACTTC. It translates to CASSFGYEQYF.

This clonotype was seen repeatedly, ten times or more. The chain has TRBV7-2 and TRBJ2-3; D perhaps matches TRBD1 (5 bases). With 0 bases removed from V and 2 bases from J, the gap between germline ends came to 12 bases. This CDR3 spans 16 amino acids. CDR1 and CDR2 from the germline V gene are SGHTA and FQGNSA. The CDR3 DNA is TGTGCCAGCAGCTTAGCGCTGCAGGGTCCCACAGATACGCAGTATTTT. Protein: CASSLALQGPTDTQYF. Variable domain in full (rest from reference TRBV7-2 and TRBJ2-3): GAGVSQSPSNKVTEKGKDVELRCDPISGHTALYWYRQSLGQGLEFLIYFQGNSAPDKSGLPSDRFSAERTGGSVSTLTIQRTQQEDSAVYLCASSLALQGPTDTQYFGPGTRLTVL.

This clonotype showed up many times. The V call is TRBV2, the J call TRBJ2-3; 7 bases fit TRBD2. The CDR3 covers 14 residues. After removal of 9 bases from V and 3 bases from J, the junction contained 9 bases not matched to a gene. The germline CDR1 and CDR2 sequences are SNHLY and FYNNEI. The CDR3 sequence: CARGSGGLTDTQYF. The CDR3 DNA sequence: TGTGCCAGAGGGTCGGGAGGATTAACAGATACGCAGTATTTT. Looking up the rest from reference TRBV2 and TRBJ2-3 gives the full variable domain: EPEVTQTPSHQVTQMGQEVILRCVPISNHLYFYWYRQILGQKVEFLVSFYNNEISEKSEIFDDQFSVERPDGSNFTLKIRSTKLEDSAMYFCARGSGGLTDTQYFGPGTRLTVL.

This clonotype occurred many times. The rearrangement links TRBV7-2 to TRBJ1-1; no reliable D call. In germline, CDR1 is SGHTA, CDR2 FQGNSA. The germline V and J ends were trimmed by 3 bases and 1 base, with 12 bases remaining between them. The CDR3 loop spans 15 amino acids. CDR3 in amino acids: CASSFLAAKNTEAFF. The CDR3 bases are TGTGCCAGCAGCTTTCTCGCAGCAAAGAACACTGAAGCTTTCTTT.

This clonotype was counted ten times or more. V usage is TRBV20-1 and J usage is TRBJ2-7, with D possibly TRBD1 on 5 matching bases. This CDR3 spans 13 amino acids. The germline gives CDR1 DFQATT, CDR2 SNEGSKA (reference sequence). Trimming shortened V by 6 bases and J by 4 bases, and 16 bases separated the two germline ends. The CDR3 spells CSAWGPSLYEQYF. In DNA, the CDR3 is TGCAGTGCATGGGGCCCGAGTCTTTACGAGCAGTACTTC.